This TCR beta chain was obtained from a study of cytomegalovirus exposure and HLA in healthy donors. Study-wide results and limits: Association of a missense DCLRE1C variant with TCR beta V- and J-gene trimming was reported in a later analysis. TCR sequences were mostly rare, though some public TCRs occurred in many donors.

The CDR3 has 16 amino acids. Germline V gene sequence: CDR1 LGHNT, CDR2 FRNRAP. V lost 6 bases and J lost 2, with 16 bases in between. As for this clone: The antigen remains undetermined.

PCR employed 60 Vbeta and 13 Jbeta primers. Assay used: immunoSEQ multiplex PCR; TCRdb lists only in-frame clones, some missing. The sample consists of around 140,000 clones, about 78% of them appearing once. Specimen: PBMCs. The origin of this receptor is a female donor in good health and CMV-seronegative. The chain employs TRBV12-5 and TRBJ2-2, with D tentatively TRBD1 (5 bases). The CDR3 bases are TGTGCTAGTGGCCCTCAAACACAGGCAAACACCGGGGAGCTGTTTTTT. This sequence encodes CASGPQTQANTGELFF.